This T cell receptor (beta chain) was obtained from a study of blood T cell repertoires in COVID-19. As for the study in general: Donors in the United States, Italy and Spain gave samples during acute or convalescent COVID-19. T cells, B-cell-depleted T cells, or PBMCs provided the cDNA or gDNA that served as material.

CDR3 length equals 18 residues. After removal of 0 bases from V and 3 bases from J, the junction contained 8 bases not matched to a gene. Germline lookup yields CDR1 SGHTA and CDR2 FQGNSA. Authors' processing steps: How many nucleated cells were present was estimated from reference gene primer amplification. Libraries were prepared by immunoSEQ multiplex PCR; TCRdb keeps only in-frame clonotypes and omits some of them. D and trimming come from the DNA, and the V and J calls and clone size come from that table. The repertoire includes about 98,000 clones, 87% of them detected once, and roughly 2% sits in the top ten.

Sequenced sample: peripheral blood. The source of this sequence is a man in his forties or fifties with active COVID-19. The chain couples TRBV7-2 to TRBJ2-1, with 10 bases that match TRBD2. CDR3 in DNA: TGTGCCAGCAGCTTAGCGGCTAGCGGGGGCCTTTTCTACAATGAGCAGTTCTTC. Its protein is CASSLAASGGLFYNEQFF.